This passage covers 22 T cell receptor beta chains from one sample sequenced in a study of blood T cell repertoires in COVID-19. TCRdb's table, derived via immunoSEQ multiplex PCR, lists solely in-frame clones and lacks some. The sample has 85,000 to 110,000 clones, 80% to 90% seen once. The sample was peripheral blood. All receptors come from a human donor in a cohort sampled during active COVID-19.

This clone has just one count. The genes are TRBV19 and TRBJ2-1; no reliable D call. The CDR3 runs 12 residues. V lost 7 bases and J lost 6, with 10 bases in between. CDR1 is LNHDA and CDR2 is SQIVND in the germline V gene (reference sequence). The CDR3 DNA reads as TGTGCCAGTAACGCTAATTCCAATGAGCAGTTCTTC. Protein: CASNANSNEQFF.

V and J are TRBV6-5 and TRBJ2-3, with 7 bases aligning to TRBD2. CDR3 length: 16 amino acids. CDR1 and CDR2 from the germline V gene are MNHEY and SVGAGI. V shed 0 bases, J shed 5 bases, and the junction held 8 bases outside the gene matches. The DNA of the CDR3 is TGTGCCAGCAGTTACTCTAGCGGGTTACAAGGAGATACGCAGTATTTT. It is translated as CASSYSSGLQGDTQYF.

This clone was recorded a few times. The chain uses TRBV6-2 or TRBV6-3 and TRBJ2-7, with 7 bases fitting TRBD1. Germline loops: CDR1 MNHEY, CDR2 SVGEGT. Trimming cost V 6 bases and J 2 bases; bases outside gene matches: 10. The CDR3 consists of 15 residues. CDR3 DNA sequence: TGTGCCAGCAGCCCGACAGGGTTTTGGGCCTACGAGCAGTACTTC. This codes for CASSPTGFWAYEQYF.

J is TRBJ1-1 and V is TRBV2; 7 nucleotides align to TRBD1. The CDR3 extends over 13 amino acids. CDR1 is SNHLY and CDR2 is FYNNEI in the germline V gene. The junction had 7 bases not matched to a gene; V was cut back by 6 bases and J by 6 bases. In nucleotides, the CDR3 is TGTGCCAGCAGCAGACAGGGTTTGGCTGAAGCTTTCTTT. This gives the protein CASSRQGLAEAFF.

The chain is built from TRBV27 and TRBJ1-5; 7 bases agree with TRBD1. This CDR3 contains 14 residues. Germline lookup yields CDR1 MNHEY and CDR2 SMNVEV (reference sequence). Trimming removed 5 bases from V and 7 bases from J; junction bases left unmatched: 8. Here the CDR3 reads CASSPDRERQPQHF. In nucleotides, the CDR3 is TGTGCCAGCAGTCCTGACAGGGAACGGCAGCCCCAGCATTTT.

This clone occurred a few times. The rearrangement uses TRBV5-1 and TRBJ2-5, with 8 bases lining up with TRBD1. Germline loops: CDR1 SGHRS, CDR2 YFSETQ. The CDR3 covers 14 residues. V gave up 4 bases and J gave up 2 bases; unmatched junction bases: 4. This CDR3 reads CASSPGTGQETQYF. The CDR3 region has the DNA TGCGCCAGCAGCCCCGGGACAGGACAAGAGACCCAGTACTTC. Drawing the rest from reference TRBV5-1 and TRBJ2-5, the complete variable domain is KAGVTQTPRYLIKTRGQQVTLSCSPISGHRSVSWYQQTPGQGLQFLFEYFSETQRNKGNFPGRFSGRQFSNSRSEMNVSTLELGDSALYLCASSPGTGQETQYFGPGTRLLVL.

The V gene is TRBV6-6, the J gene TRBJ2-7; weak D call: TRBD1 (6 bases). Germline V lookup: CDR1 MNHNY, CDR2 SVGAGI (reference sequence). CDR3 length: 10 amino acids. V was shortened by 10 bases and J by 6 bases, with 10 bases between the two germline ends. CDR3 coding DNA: TGTGCCACAAGAGGGGGCGAGCAGTACTTC. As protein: CATRGGEQYF.

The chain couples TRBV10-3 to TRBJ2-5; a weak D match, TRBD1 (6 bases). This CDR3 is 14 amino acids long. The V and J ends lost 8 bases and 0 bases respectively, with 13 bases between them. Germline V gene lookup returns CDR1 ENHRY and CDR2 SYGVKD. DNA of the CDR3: TGTGCCATCGGACAACAGGGTGACCAAGAGACCCAGTACTTC. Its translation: CAIGQQGDQETQYF.

CDR3 nucleotides: TGTGCCAGCAGCTTAGCGGGTTTTACAACTAATGAAAAACTGTTTTTT. It codes for CASSLAGFTTNEKLFF. V and J are TRBV11-2 and TRBJ1-4; D remains unclear. V was cut by 1 base and J by 0 bases, with 9 bases left in between. This CDR3 region has 16 residues. Germline CDR1 is SGHAT and CDR2 is FQNNGV.

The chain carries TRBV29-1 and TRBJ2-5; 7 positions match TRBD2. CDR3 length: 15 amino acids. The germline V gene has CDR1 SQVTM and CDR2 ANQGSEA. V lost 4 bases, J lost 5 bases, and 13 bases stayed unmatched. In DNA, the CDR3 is TGCAGCGTTGCCCCCCGGGGGAGGGCCAGGGAGACCCAGTACTTC. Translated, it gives CSVAPRGRARETQYF.

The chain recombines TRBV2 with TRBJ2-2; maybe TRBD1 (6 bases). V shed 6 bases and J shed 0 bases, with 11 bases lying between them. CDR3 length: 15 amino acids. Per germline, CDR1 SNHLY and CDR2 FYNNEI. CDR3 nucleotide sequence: TGTGCCAGCAGGGTCGACAGGACGAACACCGGGGAGCTGTTTTTT. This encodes CASRVDRTNTGELFF.

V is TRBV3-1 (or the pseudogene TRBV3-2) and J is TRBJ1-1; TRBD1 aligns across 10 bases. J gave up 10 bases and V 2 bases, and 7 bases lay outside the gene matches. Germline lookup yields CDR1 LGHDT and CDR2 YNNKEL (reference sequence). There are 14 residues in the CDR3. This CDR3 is CASSQRGQGRGAFF. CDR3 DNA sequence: TGTGCCAGCAGCCAAAGGGGACAGGGGCGGGGAGCTTTCTTT.

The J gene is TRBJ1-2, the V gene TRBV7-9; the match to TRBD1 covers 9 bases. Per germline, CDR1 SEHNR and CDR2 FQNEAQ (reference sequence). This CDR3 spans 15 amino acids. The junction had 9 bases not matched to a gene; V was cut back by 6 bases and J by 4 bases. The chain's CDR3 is CASSATGTGFYGYTF. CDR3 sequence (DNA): TGTGCCAGCAGTGCCACCGGGACAGGGTTCTATGGCTACACCTTC.

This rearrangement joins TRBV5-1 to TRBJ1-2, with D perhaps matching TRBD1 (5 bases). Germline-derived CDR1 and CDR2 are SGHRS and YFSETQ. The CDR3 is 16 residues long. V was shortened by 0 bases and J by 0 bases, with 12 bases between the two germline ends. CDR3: CASSLDLGVSNYGYTF. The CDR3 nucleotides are TGCGCCAGCAGCTTGGACTTAGGGGTCTCTAACTATGGCTACACCTTC.

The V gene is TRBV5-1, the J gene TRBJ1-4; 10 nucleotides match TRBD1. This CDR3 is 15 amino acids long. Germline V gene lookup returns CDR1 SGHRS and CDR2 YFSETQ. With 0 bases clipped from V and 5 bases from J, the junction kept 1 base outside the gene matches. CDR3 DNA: TGCGCCAGCAGCTTGGTGGGACAGGGGAATGAAAAACTGTTTTTT. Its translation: CASSLVGQGNEKLFF.

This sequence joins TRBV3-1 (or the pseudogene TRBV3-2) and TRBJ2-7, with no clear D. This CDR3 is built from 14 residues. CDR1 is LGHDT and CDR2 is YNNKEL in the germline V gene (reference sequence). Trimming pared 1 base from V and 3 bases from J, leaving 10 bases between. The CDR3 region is CASSQGYPGYEQYF. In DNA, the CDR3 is TGTGCCAGCAGCCAAGGCTACCCGGGCTACGAGCAGTACTTC.

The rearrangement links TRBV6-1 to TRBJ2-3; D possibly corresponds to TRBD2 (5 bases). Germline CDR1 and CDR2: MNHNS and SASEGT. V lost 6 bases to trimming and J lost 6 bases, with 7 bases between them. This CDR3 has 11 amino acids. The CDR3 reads CASSTRDTQYF. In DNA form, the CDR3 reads TGTGCCAGCAGCACTAGGGATACGCAGTATTTT.

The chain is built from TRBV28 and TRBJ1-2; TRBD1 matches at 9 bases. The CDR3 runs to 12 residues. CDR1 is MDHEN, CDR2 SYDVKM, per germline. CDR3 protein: CALTGGADGYTF. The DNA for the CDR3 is TGTGCTCTCACAGGGGGCGCGGATGGCTACACCTTC.

CDR3 DNA sequence: TGTGCCAGCAGCGAGGGACTAGCGGGAGTTAATGAGCAGTTCTTC. Protein sequence: CASSEGLAGVNEQFF. V gene TRBV9 combines with J gene TRBJ2-1; TRBD2 matches 14 bases. J gave up 7 bases and V 3 bases, and 3 bases lay outside the gene matches. This CDR3 comprises 15 residues. CDR1 is SGDLS and CDR2 is YYNGEE in the germline V gene.

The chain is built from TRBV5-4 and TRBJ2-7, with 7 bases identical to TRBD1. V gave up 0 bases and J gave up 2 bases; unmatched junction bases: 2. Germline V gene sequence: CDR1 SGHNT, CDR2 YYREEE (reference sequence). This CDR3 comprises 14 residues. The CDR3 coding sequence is TGTGCCAGCAGCTTGGCGGGACAGACCTACGAGCAGTACTTC. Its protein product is CASSLAGQTYEQYF.

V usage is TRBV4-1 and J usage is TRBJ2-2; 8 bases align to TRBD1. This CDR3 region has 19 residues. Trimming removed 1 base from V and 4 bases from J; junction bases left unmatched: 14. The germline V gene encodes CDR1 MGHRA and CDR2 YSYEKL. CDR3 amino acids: CASSQGTGVRGLGTGELFF. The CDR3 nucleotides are TGCGCCAGCAGCCAAGGAACGGGGGTCAGGGGGCTGGGCACCGGGGAGCTGTTTTTT.

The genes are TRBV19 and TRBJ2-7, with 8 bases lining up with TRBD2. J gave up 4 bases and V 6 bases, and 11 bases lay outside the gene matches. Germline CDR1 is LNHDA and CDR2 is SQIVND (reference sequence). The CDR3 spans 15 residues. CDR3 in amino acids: CASSRTGGTQYEQYF. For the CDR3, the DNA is TGTGCCAGTAGCCGCACGGGGGGGACTCAGTACGAGCAGTACTTC.